This T cell receptor beta chain originates from a study of OX40 agonist ivuxolimab in advanced cancers. As for the study more broadly: The costimulatory receptor OX40 (CD134) was targeted by ivuxolimab, a fully human IgG2 agonistic monoclonal antibody. Among the roughly 50 dose-escalation patients, around 20 had hepatocellular carcinoma, approximately 15 melanoma, 9 renal cell carcinoma and 9 head and neck cancer. Partial responses occurred in three dose-escalation patients: two with cutaneous melanoma and one with hepatocellular carcinoma. The point of sequencing TCRbeta in the periphery was to test whether ivuxolimab changed TCR sequence diversity and drove clonal T-cell expansion. Prior anti-PD-1, anti-PD-L1 or anti-CTLA-4 therapy was permitted, and 30% to 45% of dose-escalation patients had received checkpoint inhibitors. Intravenous ivuxolimab was administered to patients every 2 weeks at six dose levels: 0.01, 0.1, 0.3, 1.5, 3 and 10 mg/kg. The dose-escalation cohort was almost 85% male with a mean age of roughly 62 years, ranging from about 20 to 80. The paper covers the monotherapy dose-escalation part of the phase I ivuxolimab trial, which included N of about 50 patients.

Clipping removes 2 bases from V and 5 bases from J, with 8 as the unmatched junction base count. Reading from cysteine to phenylalanine, the CDR3 counts 15 amino acids. The CDR3 DNA has 45 bases and is translated from base 1. The germline V gene provides CDR1 SGHTA and CDR2 FQGNSA. Findings and caveats that apply to the study as a whole: In the 0.1-3.0 mg/kg groups, partial responders had among the lowest normalized peripheral clonal expansion, particularly in CD8+ T cells. At doses of 0.1 to 3.0 mg/kg, clonal expansion of both CD4+ and CD8+ T cells in blood was seen between baseline and week 6. The antigen specificity of the peripheral T cells that underwent clonal expansion was not determined. Low levels of normalized T-cell clonal expansion were also seen in some patients who did not respond. On average, CD8+ T cells showed more expanded clones than CD4+ T cells after ivuxolimab.

For this clone: It has no known antigen specificity. No base quality values were provided; no much bigger clone lies one nucleotide off.

The trial excluded patients who had a history of autoimmune disease or who were on systemic immunosuppression. In every dose cohort, peripheral blood was drawn for TCR sequencing at baseline, cycle 4 day 1, and cycle 7 day 1. Samples came from an open-label, multicenter, first-in-human phase I dose-escalation trial of ivuxolimab. Adults with locally advanced or metastatic head and neck squamous cell, hepatocellular, melanoma or renal cell carcinoma were enrolled in the trial. Before TCR sequencing, CD4+ T cells and CD8+ T cells were sorted from peripheral blood as separate populations. For sequencing of the TCRbeta CDR3 region, genomic DNA was extracted from the sorted cells. The immunoSEQ Assay was used for sequencing of TCRbeta CDR3 regions. The clones in this table, taken by TCRdb from immuneACCESS, are in-frame only. Not every clone is retained; where verified, under half of the shortfall comes from an unresolved V gene, and the cause of the rest is unknown. The sample profile shows under 80,000 clones; 65% to 90% of them were found once. The top ten clonotypes cover 0.5% to 0.55% of the sample.

The sequencing used CD4+ or CD8+ T cells sorted from blood, collected in a trial of the OX40 agonist ivuxolimab. The chain is made from TRBV7-2 and TRBJ2-5, and TRBD2 matches 7 of the central bases. The TCR comes from an adult with an advanced solid tumor such as melanoma, head and neck, liver or kidney cancer. The DNA sequence follows: TGTGCCAGCAGCTTAAAAAGCGGGAACGGGGAGACCCAGTACTTC. Its protein reads: CASSLKSGNGETQYF. Beyond the CDR3, the reference TRBV7-2 and TRBJ2-5 genes provide the residues; the full variable domain reads: GAGVSQSPSNKVTEKGKDVELRCDPISGHTALYWYRQSLGQGLEFLIYFQGNSAPDKSGLPSDRFSAERTGGSVSTLTIQRTQQEDSAVYLCASSLKSGNGETQYFGPGTRLLVL.